Presented here are 5 T cell receptor beta chains from one specimen sequenced in a study of monozygotic twins with inflammatory bowel disease. From its re-call of the 5' RACE reads, TCRdb lists each CDR3 protein once, without DNA. This repertoire includes approximately 420,000 distinct CDR3 sequences. The sequencing sample was made of blood. The receptors were gathered from a human donor with ulcerative colitis or Crohn's disease, or a healthy co-twin of an affected twin (not recorded which).

V usage is TRBV28 and J usage is TRBJ2-1; the TCRdb D gene call, TRBD2, has no DNA to confirm it. The CDR3 is 17 residues long. Germline lookup yields CDR1 MDHEN and CDR2 SYDVKM. CDR3 loop: CASSLISGRGSYNEQFF.

This chain joins TRBV20-1 and TRBJ1-5. CDR3 size: 14 residues. Germline V gene lookup returns CDR1 DFQATT and CDR2 SNEGSKA (reference sequence). CDR3 region: CSASLAAGGQPEHF.

The V call is TRBV10-3, the J call TRBJ2-2; checking the TCRdb D call of TRBD2 is not possible without DNA. Germline V gives CDR1 ENHRY, CDR2 SYGVKD. This CDR3 contains 16 residues. CDR3 amino acids: CATGLAGGAVSGELFF.

V gene TRBV29-1 combines with J gene TRBJ2-7. Germline lookup yields CDR1 SQVTM and CDR2 ANQGSEA. There are 12 residues in the CDR3. The CDR3 is CSVASTYYEQYF.

The rearrangement joins TRBV29-1 to TRBJ2-2; the TCRdb D gene call, TRBD2, has no DNA to confirm it. Germline assignment: CDR1 SQVTM and CDR2 ANQGSEA. The CDR3 sequence is 13 residues long. The CDR3 protein is CSVLADDTGELFF.